These 24 T cell receptor beta chains were all obtained from the same sample, sequenced in a study of blood T cells in healthy people across ages. For the second PCR, which ran for about 6 to 11 cycles, a sample-barcoded 5' primer and a J-beta primer mix were used. TCRdb itself ran the 5' RACE reads through MiXCR, one entry per CDR3 protein. The table shows about 780,000 distinct CDR3 sequences, with less than 80% occurring only once. Sequencing was performed on blood. The receptors derive from a man aged 30 to 45 in good health.

The rearrangement uses TRBV20-1 and TRBJ2-4; D is unresolved. Germline loops: CDR1 DFQATT, CDR2 SNEGSKA (reference sequence). The length of the CDR3 is 14 residues. Trimming shortened V by 6 bases and J by 1 base, and 13 bases separated the two germline ends. DNA for the CDR3: TGCAGTGCCCCGGATGCTCGTGCCAAAAACATTCAGTACTTC. Protein sequence: CSAPDARAKNIQYF.

The rearrangement uses TRBV12-3 or TRBV12-4 and TRBJ2-2; 7 bases line up with TRBD1. With 6 bases clipped from V and 2 bases from J, the junction kept 12 bases outside the gene matches. The CDR3 totals 17 residues. CDR3 residues: CASRGVGTAANTGELFF. CDR3 DNA sequence: TGTGCCAGCAGGGGGGTCGGGACAGCCGCCAACACCGGGGAGCTGTTTTTT.

The chain uses TRBV7-2 and TRBJ1-2, with a possible D match to TRBD1 (5 bases). Trimming took off 3 bases at V and 6 bases at J, with 11 bases between the two ends. The CDR3 runs 13 residues. Germline lookup yields CDR1 SGHTA and CDR2 FQGNSA. This CDR3 is CASSFYRIHGYTF. Written as DNA, the CDR3 is TGTGCCAGCAGCTTCTACAGGATCCATGGCTACACCTTC. Supplemented by reference TRBV7-2 and TRBJ1-2, the full variable domain reads GAGVSQSPSNKVTEKGKDVELRCDPISGHTALYWYRQSLGQGLEFLIYFQGNSAPDKSGLPSDRFSAERTGGSVSTLTIQRTQQEDSAVYLCASSFYRIHGYTFGSGTRLTVV.

Here the CDR3 DNA reads TGTGCCAGCAGCGTTTTCCCGCGGAGCTCCTATAATTCACCCCTCCACTTT. Protein sequence: CASSVFPRSSYNSPLHF. The chain carries TRBV9 and TRBJ1-6, with D hard to call. CDR3 length equals 17 residues. Germline CDR1 and CDR2: SGDLS and YYNGEE. V lost 2 bases and J lost 0, with 12 bases in between. The full variable domain, rest sourced from reference TRBV9 and TRBJ1-6, is DSGVTQTPKHLITATGQRVTLRCSPRSGDLSVYWYQQSLDQGLQFLIQYYNGEERAKGNILERFSAQQFPDLHSELNLSSLELGDSALYFCASSVFPRSSYNSPLHFGNGTRLTVT.

The chain has TRBV7-9 and TRBJ2-1; tentatively, D is TRBD1 or TRBD2 (5 bases each). The germline V gene encodes CDR1 SEHNR and CDR2 FQNEAQ (reference sequence). CDR3 length equals 15 residues. Trimming removed 8 bases at V and 0 bases at J, with 14 bases between. CDR3 amino acids: CASGSGTGSYNEQFF. In DNA form, the CDR3 reads TGTGCCAGCGGCAGTGGGACCGGCTCCTACAATGAGCAGTTCTTC. The whole variable domain, filled in from reference TRBV7-9 and TRBJ2-1, reads DTGVSQNPRHKITKRGQNVTFRCDPISEHNRLYWYRQTLGQGPEFLTYFQNEAQLEKSRLLSDRFSAERPKGSFSTLEIQRTEQGDSAMYLCASGSGTGSYNEQFFGPGTRLTVL.

This clonotype showed up just a few times. The chain has TRBV20-1 and TRBJ2-1; a weak D match, TRBD2 (6 bases). Trimming took 4 bases from V and 4 from J, leaving 8 bases between them. CDR3 length equals 12 residues. Germline CDR1 DFQATT, CDR2 SNEGSKA (reference sequence). The CDR3 here is CSANRGYNEQFF. The CDR3 DNA sequence: TGCAGTGCTAATCGGGGGTACAATGAGCAGTTCTTC.

The chain has TRBV6-5 and TRBJ2-6, with 7 nucleotides matching TRBD1. Looked up from germline, CDR1 is MNHEY and CDR2 is SVGAGI. J lost 0 bases, V lost 4 bases, and 6 bases had no gene match. The CDR3 has 17 residues. The CDR3 spells CASSWGQLSSGANVLTF. CDR3 nucleotide sequence: TGTGCCAGCAGTTGGGGACAGCTAAGCTCTGGGGCCAACGTCCTGACTTTC.

This clonotype has more than one count but fewer than ten. The chain links TRBV7-6 to TRBJ2-4; 7 nucleotides line up with TRBD2. Germline V lookup: CDR1 SGHVS, CDR2 FNYEAQ. CDR3 size: 15 residues. Trimming cost V 5 bases and J 6 bases; bases outside gene matches: 10. CDR3 sequence reads: CASSPRGGGGNIQYF. The CDR3 region has the DNA TGTGCCAGCAGCCCCCGAGGAGGCGGGGGAAACATTCAGTACTTC.

The chain combines TRBV4-2 with TRBJ1-2; TRBD1 might be the D (5 bases). V was clipped by 0 bases and J by 4 bases, with 15 bases between them. From germline, CDR1 is LGHNA and CDR2 YNFKEQ. This CDR3 has 16 residues. Here the CDR3 DNA reads TGTGCCAGCAGCCAAGATCGCCGGGGCAGCTTCTATGGCTACACCTTC. Amino acids: CASSQDRRGSFYGYTF.

This chain uses TRBV5-1 with TRBJ2-1, with D unclear. The CDR3 is 15 residues long. Germline CDR1 SGHRS, CDR2 YFSETQ. V gave up 0 bases and J gave up 7 bases, with 14 bases separating them. This CDR3 reads CASSLVRAMGNEQFF. CDR3 DNA sequence: TGCGCCAGCAGCTTGGTAAGGGCGATGGGGAATGAGCAGTTCTTC.

This chain connects TRBV20-1 to TRBJ2-3, with unresolved D. The germline V and J ends were trimmed by 0 bases and 4 bases, with 5 bases remaining between them. Germline CDR1 is DFQATT and CDR2 is SNEGSKA (reference sequence). This CDR3 contains 12 residues. The CDR3 sequence is CSARDRADTQYF. The CDR3 region has the DNA TGCAGTGCTAGAGATAGGGCAGATACGCAGTATTTT.

This chain joins TRBV7-3 and TRBJ2-5, with a weak D call TRBD2 (6 bases). CDR1 is SGHTA and CDR2 is FQGTGA in the germline V gene. Trimming took 5 bases from V and 11 from J, leaving 24 bases between them. CDR3 size: 15 residues. Written as DNA, the CDR3 is TGTGCCAGCAGCCCACCCGGGACTCACCGGGGTGAGCAGTACTTC. Amino acids: CASSPPGTHRGEQYF.

This clonotype showed up just a few times. The rearrangement uses TRBV7-9 and TRBJ2-7; perhaps TRBD1 as D (5 bases). CDR3 size: 13 residues. Trimming pared 7 bases from V and 3 bases from J, leaving 13 bases between. The germline gives CDR1 SEHNR, CDR2 FQNEAQ (reference sequence). CDR3 nucleotide sequence: TGTGCCAGCACCCCCGGACAAAACTACGAGCAGTACTTC. Translated, it gives CASTPGQNYEQYF.

DNA for the CDR3: TGTGCCAGCCGCGAGGGGGCGAACACCGGGGAGCTGTTTTTT. This encodes CASREGANTGELFF. The chain couples TRBV7-3 to TRBJ2-2; maybe TRBD1 (6 bases). The CDR3 is 14 residues long. V lost 8 bases and J 0 bases, leaving 10 bases between the germline ends. CDR1 and CDR2 from the germline V gene are SGHTA and FQGTGA.

A remark on this clonotype: An end of the junction does not agree with germline; a read error may underlie this. The V gene is TRBV15, the J gene TRBJ1-4; the match to TRBD1 covers 9 bases. The CDR3 sequence is 15 residues long. Germline V CDR1 and CDR2: LNHNV, YYDKDF (reference sequence). The CDR3 DNA is TGTGCCGCCAGCAGAGAGGACAGGGGAAATGAAAAACTGTTTTTT. This gives the protein CAASREDRGNEKLFF.

With regard to this clonotype: At one of its ends the junction is not consistent with the germline gene, which may arise from a read error. The V and J genes are TRBV12-3 or TRBV12-4 and TRBJ1-5, with D unresolved. CDR3 length: 14 residues. The CDR3 bases are TGTACCAGCAACGGACCCCAGGTCAATCAGCCCCAGCATTTT. It translates to CTSNGPQVNQPQHF.

The V gene is TRBV9, the J gene TRBJ1-5; the match to TRBD1 covers 10 bases. This CDR3 is built from 15 residues. CDR1 and CDR2 from the germline V gene are SGDLS and YYNGEE. The ends lost 0 bases at V and 7 bases at J; junction bases unmatched: 4. The CDR3 sequence: CASSVAGTGEQPQHF. The CDR3 coding sequence is TGTGCCAGCAGCGTAGCAGGGACAGGGGAGCAGCCCCAGCATTTT. Drawing the rest from reference TRBV9 and TRBJ1-5, the complete variable domain is DSGVTQTPKHLITATGQRVTLRCSPRSGDLSVYWYQQSLDQGLQFLIQYYNGEERAKGNILERFSAQQFPDLHSELNLSSLELGDSALYFCASSVAGTGEQPQHFGDGTRLSIL.

In its sample, this clonotype was seen once. V usage is TRBV7-3 and J usage is TRBJ2-1; D is perhaps TRBD2 (6 bases). CDR1 SGHTA and CDR2 FQGTGA come from the germline V gene. CDR3 length equals 15 residues. Trimming stripped 4 bases from V and 4 bases from J, with 14 bases between. Written as DNA, the CDR3 is TGTGCCAGCAGCTCCCGCGGTGGAGGGTACAATGAGCAGTTCTTC. The encoded protein is CASSSRGGGYNEQFF.

The V and J genes are TRBV13 and TRBJ1-4; TRBD1 matches at 10 bases. The CDR3 spans 16 residues. V gave up 5 bases and J gave up 7 bases; unmatched junction bases: 10. Germline V gene lookup returns CDR1 PRHDT and CDR2 FYEKMQ (reference sequence). This CDR3 reads CASSDRTGGVIEKLFF. CDR3 sequence (DNA): TGTGCCAGCAGCGACCGGACAGGGGGAGTAATTGAAAAACTGTTTTTT. Variable domain in full (rest from reference TRBV13 and TRBJ1-4): AAGVIQSPRHLIKEKRETATLKCYPIPRHDTVYWYQQGPGQDPQFLISFYEKMQSDKGSIPDRFSAQQFSDYHSELNMSSLELGDSALYFCASSDRTGGVIEKLFFGSGTQLSVL.

The genes are TRBV9 and TRBJ2-1; the D gene could be TRBD1 or TRBD2 (6 bases each). The CDR3 covers 16 residues. V lost 3 bases and J lost 4, with 17 bases in between. Germline lookup yields CDR1 SGDLS and CDR2 YYNGEE. CDR3 DNA: TGTGCCAGCAGCGCAAAGGGGGACGGGAGATACAATGAGCAGTTCTTC. It codes for CASSAKGDGRYNEQFF. Based on the CDR3 plus reference TRBV9 and TRBJ2-1, the full variable domain is DSGVTQTPKHLITATGQRVTLRCSPRSGDLSVYWYQQSLDQGLQFLIQYYNGEERAKGNILERFSAQQFPDLHSELNLSSLELGDSALYFCASSAKGDGRYNEQFFGPGTRLTVL.

This rearrangement joins TRBV20-1 to TRBJ2-7; D is perhaps TRBD1 (6 bases). CDR1 is DFQATT, CDR2 SNEGSKA, per germline (reference sequence). Trimming removed 3 bases at V and 0 bases at J, with 9 bases between. The length of the CDR3 is 13 residues. CDR3 protein: CSASTGSSYEQYF. CDR3 nucleotide sequence: TGCAGTGCTAGTACAGGGAGCTCCTACGAGCAGTACTTC.

The chain has TRBV7-2 and TRBJ2-5; tentatively, D is TRBD1 (5 bases). The CDR3 sequence is 15 residues long. Germline V gives CDR1 SGHTA, CDR2 FQGNSA. V was cut by 4 bases and J by 2 bases, with 14 bases left in between. This CDR3 reads CASSSLGPLQETQYF. DNA of the CDR3: TGTGCCAGCAGCTCCCTGGGGCCCCTACAAGAGACCCAGTACTTC.

The V gene is TRBV7-2, the J gene TRBJ1-3, with D perhaps TRBD1 (6 bases). Looked up from germline, CDR1 is SGHTA and CDR2 is FQGNSA. Trimming took off 1 base at V and 3 bases at J, with 10 bases between the two ends. The CDR3 runs to 15 residues. CDR3 bases: TGTGCCAGCAGCTTAGTGAGGGGGAGTGGAAACACCATATATTTT. As protein: CASSLVRGSGNTIYF.

This sequence joins TRBV29-1 and TRBJ1-4, with D maybe TRBD1 (5 bases). V lost 5 bases and J lost 5, with 12 bases in between. CDR1 and CDR2 from the germline V gene are SQVTM and ANQGSEA. The CDR3 has 13 amino acids. The CDR3 DNA reads as TGCAGCGTTCGGGGGACCCTAAATGAAAAACTGTTTTTT. Translating it yields CSVRGTLNEKLFF.